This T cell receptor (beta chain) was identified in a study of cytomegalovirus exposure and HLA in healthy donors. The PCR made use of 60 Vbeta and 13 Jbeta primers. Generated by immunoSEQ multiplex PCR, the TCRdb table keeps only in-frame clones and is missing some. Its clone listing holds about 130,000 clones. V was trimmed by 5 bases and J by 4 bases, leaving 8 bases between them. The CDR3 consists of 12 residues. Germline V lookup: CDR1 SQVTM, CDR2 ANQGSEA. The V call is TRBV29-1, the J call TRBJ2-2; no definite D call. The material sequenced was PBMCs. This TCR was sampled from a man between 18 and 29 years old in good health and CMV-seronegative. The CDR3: CSVLLSTGELFF. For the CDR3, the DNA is TGCAGCGTTCTCCTCTCCACCGGGGAGCTGTTTTTT.